This T cell receptor beta chain came from a study of early T cells in non-severe SARS-CoV-2 infection. Study-wide background: Chains were not paired, and sequencing was done on bulk RNA from unsorted whole blood.

This clonotype occurred many times. TCRdb recomputed calls from the 5' RACE reads with MiXCR, one row per CDR3 protein. The table shows about 52,000 distinct CDR3 sequences, with about 5.9% occurring only once. CDR1 KGHSH and CDR2 LQKENI come from the germline V gene. The ends lost 4 bases at V and 5 bases at J; junction bases unmatched: 5. This CDR3 is 13 amino acids long. The sequence derives from an adult who was a healthcare worker with PCR-confirmed SARS-CoV-2 infection or an uninfected control (not recorded which). The sequenced material came from whole blood. The chain carries TRBV18 and TRBJ2-7; 7 bases are a match to TRBD2. CDR3 sequence reads: CASSRGRVDEQYF. The DNA for the CDR3 is TGTGCCAGCTCACGAGGGAGGGTCGACGAGCAGTACTTC.